Listed below are T cell receptor beta chains from one sample, sequenced in a study of blood T cell repertoires in COVID-19. This table comes from immunoSEQ multiplex PCR, and its TCRdb copy is limited to in-frame clones, with some not included. The sample lists around 250,000 clones, 70% to 90% occurring once. The sequenced sample was PBMCs or T cells enriched from blood (not recorded which). The source of these receptors is a woman in her forties or fifties who had recovered from COVID-19. CDR3s include the opening cysteine and the closing phenylalanine or tryptophan. The D gene is left open where the match is weak. The size field is filled for only some rows; it gives once, few, many or a size class.

TRBJ1-2 . . TRBV18 CASSPPGGNYGYTF TGTGCCAGCTCACCACCAGGGGGAAACTATGGCTACACCTTC
TRBJ1-6 TRBD1 few TRBV28 CASSLLTGIEPLHF TGTGCCAGCAGTCTATTGACAGGGATTGAACCCCTCCACTTT
TRBJ2-2 TRBD1 . TRBV6-6 CASSPRTGDTGELFF TGTGCCAGCAGCCCCCGGACAGGGGACACCGGGGAGCTGTTTTTT
TRBJ1-2 . . TRBV6-5 CATRGGANYGYTF TGTGCCACCCGGGGGGGGGCTAACTATGGCTACACCTTC
TRBJ1-4 TRBD1 once TRBV7-9 CASSWDRVHEKLFF TGTGCCAGCAGCTGGGACAGGGTTCATGAAAAACTGTTTTTT
TRBJ1-1 . . TRBV19 CASSQAKNTEAFF TGTGCCAGTAGTCAAGCAAAGAACACTGAAGCTTTCTTT
TRBJ2-1 TRBD2 . TRBV27 CASSPEREGDNEQFF TGTGCCAGCAGTCCTGAGCGGGAGGGGGACAATGAGCAGTTCTTC
TRBJ2-7 . . TRBV28 CASMTPGATYEQYF TGTGCCAGCATGACTCCGGGAGCAACCTACGAGCAGTACTTC
TRBJ1-2 . . TRBV5-1 CASSLDRSGNYGYTF TGCGCCAGCAGCTTGGATCGGAGCGGTAACTATGGCTACACCTTC
TRBJ2-1 . few TRBV9 CASSVGQVRSRGNEQFF TGTGCCAGCAGCGTAGGTCAGGTCAGGTCTAGGGGCAATGAGCAGTTCTTC
TRBJ1-1 TRBD1 . TRBV18 CASSPGGGGAEAFF TGTGCCAGCTCACCCGGTGGAGGGGGCGCGGAAGCTTTCTTT
TRBJ2-5 TRBD1 . TRBV7-9 CAGSRTGGQETQYF TGTGCCGGGTCCCGGACAGGGGGACAAGAGACCCAGTACTTC
TRBJ2-4 TRBD1 . TRBV28 CASSLEGGMIKNIQYF TGTGCCAGCAGTTTAGAAGGGGGCATGATCAAAAACATTCAGTACTTC
TRBJ2-7 TRBD2 . TRBV13 CASSLGPGLAETTYEQYF TGTGCCAGCAGCTTAGGCCCGGGACTAGCGGAAACTACCTACGAGCAGTACTTC
TRBJ1-5 . few TRBV28 CASSSVRNQPQHF TGTGCCAGCAGTTCGGTACGGAATCAGCCCCAGCATTTT
TRBJ1-5 . . TRBV30 CAWSREYSNQPQHF TGTGCCTGGAGTCGAGAGTATAGCAATCAGCCCCAGCATTTT
TRBJ2-3 TRBD2 . TRBV5-1 CASSLAVAGGGTDTQYF TGCGCCAGCAGCTTGGCAGTAGCGGGAGGAGGCACAGATACGCAGTATTTT
TRBJ1-2 TRBD1 . TRBV2 CASSGQGQHGYTF TGTGCCAGCAGTGGACAGGGGCAGCATGGCTACACCTTC
TRBJ2-7 TRBD1 . TRBV6-5 CASSYRGRGGQYEQYF TGTGCCAGCAGTTACCGCGGGCGAGGGGGACAGTACGAGCAGTACTTC
TRBJ2-6 . few TRBV5-6 CASSSDRVGGSGANVLTF TGTGCCAGCAGCTCAGACAGGGTAGGGGGGTCTGGGGCCAACGTCCTGACTTTC
TRBJ2-7 . . TRBV6-5 CASSPDSTYEQYF TGTGCCAGCAGTCCGGACAGCACCTACGAGCAGTACTTC
TRBJ2-1 . . TRBV21-1 CASLLCTNEQFF TGTGCCAGCCTACTCTGCACCAATGAGCAGTTCTTC
TRBJ2-2 . . TRBV4-1 CASSQDRWGAGELFF TGCGCCAGCAGCCAAGATCGTTGGGGAGCCGGGGAGCTGTTTTTT
TRBJ2-7 . . TRBV21-1 CASSKAQEQARSYEQYF TGTGCCAGCAGCAAAGCGCAGGAACAGGCCCGCTCCTACGAGCAGTACTTC
TRBJ1-2 TRBD1 . TRBV19 CASSKGNRDRGPANYGYTF TGTGCCAGTAGTAAGGGGAACCGGGACAGGGGTCCAGCTAACTATGGCTACACCTTC
TRBJ1-5 . . TRBV28 CASSPSGQYNQPQHF TGTGCCAGCAGCCCCTCGGGACAATACAATCAGCCCCAGCATTTT
TRBJ2-5 . . TRBV7-9 CASSFITGEAQETQYF TGTGCCAGCAGCTTCATTACAGGGGAGGCCCAAGAGACCCAGTACTTC
TRBJ2-1 . . TRBV7-7 CASSPTIVSLNEQFF TGTGCTAGCAGCCCGACTATTGTCTCTCTTAATGAGCAGTTCTTC
TRBJ2-7 . . TRBV5-1 CASSLGGRYNNYEQYF TGCGCCAGCAGCTTGGGGGGCAGGTATAACAACTACGAGCAGTACTTC
TRBJ1-2 . few TRBV7-8 CASSLLGANSFLNYGYTF TGTGCCAGCAGCCTCCTGGGAGCAAACTCCTTCTTAAACTATGGCTACACCTTC
TRBJ1-5 . . TRBV28 CASSLLDLGAYGNQPQHF TGTGCCAGCAGTTTATTGGACTTGGGGGCCTATGGCAATCAGCCCCAGCATTTT
TRBJ2-3 . once TRBV10-3 CAISESRERDTQYF TGTGCCATCAGTGAGTCTCGGGAGCGGGATACGCAGTATTTT
TRBJ2-7 TRBD1 . TRBV2 CASLGDRGLNFYEQYF TGTGCCAGTCTAGGGGACAGGGGTTTGAACTTCTACGAGCAGTACTTC
TRBJ2-3 . . TRBV27 CASSNTHSSTDTQYF TGTGCCAGCAGCAACACGCATTCTAGCACAGATACGCAGTATTTT
TRBJ2-4 . . TRBV28 CASSTRHVAKNIQYF TGTGCCAGCAGTACGCGACATGTAGCCAAAAACATTCAGTACTTC
TRBJ1-2 TRBD1 . TRBV5-8 CASSFGDSNYGYTF TGTGCCAGCAGCTTCGGGGACAGTAACTATGGCTACACCTTC
TRBJ1-1 . . TRBV3-1/TRBV3-2 CASSQVAFAPNTEAFF TGTGCCAGCAGCCAAGTAGCTTTTGCTCCCAACACTGAAGCTTTCTTT
TRBJ2-3 TRBD2 . TRBV4-2 CASSQDRDSGAQATQYF TGTGCCAGCAGCCAAGATAGGGATAGCGGGGCACAGGCTACGCAGTATTTT
TRBJ1-2 . once TRBV6-5 CASSYASGPLYGYTF TGTGCCAGCAGTTACGCCTCAGGCCCACTCTATGGCTACACCTTC
TRBJ1-2 . few TRBV5-4 CASSSLMTLNYGYTF TGTGCCAGCAGCTCCCTTATGACTCTGAACTATGGCTACACCTTC
TRBJ2-5 TRBD2 . TRBV12-3/TRBV12-4 CASSILARETQYF TGTGCCAGCAGTATACTAGCGAGGGAGACCCAGTACTTC
TRBJ1-1 . few TRBV5-1 CASSLDAGFGTEAFF TGCGCCAGCAGCTTGGATGCGGGATTTGGTACTGAAGCTTTCTTT
TRBJ2-7 . . TRBV30 CAWSPTGCGHYEQYF TGTGCCTGGAGCCCCACAGGGTGCGGACACTACGAGCAGTACTTC
TRBJ1-5 TRBD1 . TRBV19 CASSIRGSGQGARQPQHF TGTGCCAGTAGTATAAGGGGATCCGGACAGGGGGCGAGGCAGCCCCAGCATTTT
TRBJ1-4 TRBD1 few TRBV30 CAWSVGGTGREKLFF TGTGCCTGGAGTGTGGGGGGGACAGGAAGGGAAAAACTGTTTTTT
TRBJ2-3 TRBD2 . TRBV2 CASSRAGEYADTQYF TGTGCCAGCTCCAGAGCGGGGGAGTACGCAGATACGCAGTATTTT
TRBJ1-1 TRBD1 . TRBV10-3 CAISIDWTGLTEAFF TGTGCCATCAGTATAGACTGGACAGGGTTAACTGAAGCTTTCTTT
TRBJ2-2 TRBD2 . TRBV3-1/TRBV3-2 CASSRGLAGVGAGELFF TGTGCCAGCAGCCGGGGACTAGCGGGAGTGGGCGCCGGGGAGCTGTTTTTT
TRBJ2-7 . . TRBV5-4 CASSSPGHPYEQYF TGTGCCAGCAGCTCCCCGGGACACCCCTACGAGCAGTACTTC
TRBJ2-7 . once TRBV3-1/TRBV3-2 CASSQVIYEQYF TGTGCCAGCAGCCAAGTTATTTACGAGCAGTACTTC
TRBJ1-1 . . TRBV25-1 CASSEYPTRNEAFF TGTGCCAGCAGTGAATACCCGACAAGGAATGAAGCTTTCTTT
TRBJ1-2 . once TRBV2 CASMISGDYGYTF TGTGCCAGCATGATATCGGGGGACTATGGCTACACCTTC
TRBJ1-1 . . TRBV27 CASSLKFRVAEAFF TGTGCCAGCAGTTTAAAGTTTCGGGTGGCTGAAGCTTTCTTT
TRBJ1-5 . . TRBV7-8 CASSLNRDQPQHF TGTGCCAGCAGCTTGAACAGGGATCAGCCCCAGCATTTT
TRBJ2-1 . . TRBV2 CASSGGLGEAARSYNEQFF TGTGCCAGCAGTGGAGGATTGGGAGAAGCGGCCCGCTCCTACAATGAGCAGTTCTTC
TRBJ2-1 . few TRBV2 CASSVWGPYNEQFF TGTGCCAGCAGTGTCTGGGGCCCCTACAATGAGCAGTTCTTC
TRBJ1-5 TRBD1 . TRBV19 CASSIGTGVSNQPQHF TGTGCCAGTAGTATAGGGACAGGGGTTAGCAATCAGCCCCAGCATTTT